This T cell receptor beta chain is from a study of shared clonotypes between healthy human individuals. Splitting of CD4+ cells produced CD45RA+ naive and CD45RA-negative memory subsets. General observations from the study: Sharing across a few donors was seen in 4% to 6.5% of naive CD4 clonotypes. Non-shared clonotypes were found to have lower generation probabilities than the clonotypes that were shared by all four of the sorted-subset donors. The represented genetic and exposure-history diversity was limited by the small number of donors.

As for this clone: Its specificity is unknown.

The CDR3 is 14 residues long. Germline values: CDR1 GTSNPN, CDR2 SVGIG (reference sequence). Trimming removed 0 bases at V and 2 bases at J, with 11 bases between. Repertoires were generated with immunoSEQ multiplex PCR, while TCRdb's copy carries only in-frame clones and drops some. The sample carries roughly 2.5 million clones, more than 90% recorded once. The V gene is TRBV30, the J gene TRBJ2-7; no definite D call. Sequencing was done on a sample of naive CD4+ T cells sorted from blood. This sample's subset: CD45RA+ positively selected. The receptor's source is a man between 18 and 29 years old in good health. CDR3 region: CAWSVRLRPYEQYF. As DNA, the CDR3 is TGTGCCTGGAGTGTGAGACTCCGACCCTACGAGCAGTACTTC.